A selection of T cell receptor beta chains follows, all from one sample in a study of cytomegalovirus exposure and HLA in healthy donors. TCRdb keeps only in-frame clones here, not all; method: immunoSEQ multiplex PCR. Of more than 75,000 clones listed, 79% are singletons. The material sequenced was PBMCs. These receptors all stem from a woman between 35 and 50 years old in good health and CMV-seronegative. The conserved cysteine and the conserved F or W are not part of the CDR3 here. Fields, in order: CDR3 protein, J gene, V gene.

CDR3: ASSPGTGVYGYT; J: TRBJ1-2; V: TRBV7-2
CDR3: ASSIGAGGRETQY; J: TRBJ2-5; V: TRBV28
CDR3: ASSLSGGGEQY; J: TRBJ2-7; V: TRBV7-9
CDR3: ASSPAFGGGPVNQPQH; J: TRBJ1-5; V: TRBV18
CDR3: SVGGDPPYEQY; J: TRBJ2-7; V: TRBV29-1
CDR3: ASSSRGETPRETQY; J: TRBJ2-5; V: TRBV7-3
CDR3: SADRVGEAF; J: TRBJ1-1; V: TRBV20-1
CDR3: ASSLGGAGNTEAF; J: TRBJ1-1; V: TRBV5-8
CDR3: ASSRGTAHLSGELF; J: TRBJ2-2; V: TRBV5-6
CDR3: ASSFRTGGPNIQY; J: TRBJ2-4; V: TRBV11-1
CDR3: ASREEPDRANSPLH; J: TRBJ1-6; V: TRBV9
CDR3: ASGDGTSHNEQF; J: TRBJ2-1; V: TRBV12-5
CDR3: ASRDTGATNEKLF; J: TRBJ1-4; V: TRBV7-2
CDR3: ASSYSASYEQY; J: TRBJ2-7; V: TRBV6-5
CDR3: AIRSGQALVAEAF; J: TRBJ1-1; V: TRBV10-3
CDR3: ASSQDGVNYGYT; J: TRBJ1-2; V: TRBV4-2
CDR3: ASSPAGRPEGYGYT; J: TRBJ1-2; V: TRBV18
CDR3: ASSLSSAGLAGGRETQY; J: TRBJ2-5; V: TRBV7-2
CDR3: ASRRGQETQY; J: TRBJ2-5; V: TRBV6-6
CDR3: ASSFLDSSYNEQF; J: TRBJ2-1; V: TRBV11-2
CDR3: ASSRGLAGAYYEQY; J: TRBJ2-7; V: TRBV14
CDR3: ASSTHSKTGYVDQPQH; J: TRBJ1-5; V: TRBV19
CDR3: ASSNRDYAGKELF; J: TRBJ1-4; V: TRBV27
CDR3: ASSLVGTGNQPQH; J: TRBJ1-5; V: TRBV7-8
CDR3: AISETSRAGANYEQY; J: TRBJ2-7; V: TRBV10-3
CDR3: ASTRGPRGRETQY; J: TRBJ2-5; V: TRBV19
CDR3: ASSLTGQGFSGANVLT; J: TRBJ2-6; V: TRBV28
CDR3: ASSDQGPHEKLF; J: TRBJ1-4; V: TRBV6-1
CDR3: ASSLSLDNRYTEAF; J: TRBJ1-1; V: TRBV13
CDR3: ASDSVLSGNTIY; J: TRBJ1-3; V: TRBV12-5
CDR3: ATSPNPRGSGNTIY; J: TRBJ1-3; V: TRBV15
CDR3: ASGSTGGGGNTEAF; J: TRBJ1-1; V: TRBV2
CDR3: ASSLGRGGYNEQF; J: TRBJ2-1; V: TRBV7-9
CDR3: AIVETSTDTQY; J: TRBJ2-3; V: TRBV28
CDR3: ASSPGLERQQY; J: TRBJ2-7; V: TRBV19
CDR3: ASSLGQGLSSEAF; J: TRBJ1-1; V: TRBV5-1
CDR3: ASSLAVEQY; J: TRBJ2-7; V: TRBV5-1
CDR3: ASSFFSGGAYEQY; J: TRBJ2-7; V: TRBV5-4
CDR3: AWPGLGHEKLF; J: TRBJ1-4; V: TRBV30
CDR3: ASSMDRGTTEAF; J: TRBJ1-1; V: TRBV5-4
CDR3: ASSLVASGGTYEQY; J: TRBJ2-7; V: TRBV5-1
CDR3: ASSSAQGVNTEAF; J: TRBJ1-1; V: TRBV7-3
CDR3: AISESDSGTYNSPLH; J: TRBJ1-6; V: TRBV10-3
CDR3: ASSLVAGVETQY; J: TRBJ2-5; V: TRBV7-2
CDR3: ASSLAGTSGGYNEQF; J: TRBJ2-1; V: TRBV7-2
CDR3: ASSPAGSYGYT; J: TRBJ1-2; V: TRBV4-1
CDR3: ASSASARDRGPYEQY; J: TRBJ2-7; V: TRBV7-6
CDR3: ASSFRVGQPQH; J: TRBJ1-5; V: TRBV6-5
CDR3: ASSQMFNQPQH; J: TRBJ1-5; V: TRBV18
CDR3: ASTSGAAYEQY; J: TRBJ2-7; V: TRBV6-5
CDR3: ASSRSGQGADTQY; J: TRBJ2-3; V: TRBV9
CDR3: ASSLSPQETQY; J: TRBJ2-5; V: TRBV7-2
CDR3: ASSSKGQGERGAF; J: TRBJ1-1; V: TRBV6-1
CDR3: ASSLGGRSNTEAF; J: TRBJ1-1; V: TRBV7-2
CDR3: ASSLEGGPNTGELF; J: TRBJ2-2; V: TRBV5-4
CDR3: ASSPETGLTAF; J: TRBJ1-1; V: TRBV4-2
CDR3: ASSSGNFIEAF; J: TRBJ1-1; V: TRBV7-2